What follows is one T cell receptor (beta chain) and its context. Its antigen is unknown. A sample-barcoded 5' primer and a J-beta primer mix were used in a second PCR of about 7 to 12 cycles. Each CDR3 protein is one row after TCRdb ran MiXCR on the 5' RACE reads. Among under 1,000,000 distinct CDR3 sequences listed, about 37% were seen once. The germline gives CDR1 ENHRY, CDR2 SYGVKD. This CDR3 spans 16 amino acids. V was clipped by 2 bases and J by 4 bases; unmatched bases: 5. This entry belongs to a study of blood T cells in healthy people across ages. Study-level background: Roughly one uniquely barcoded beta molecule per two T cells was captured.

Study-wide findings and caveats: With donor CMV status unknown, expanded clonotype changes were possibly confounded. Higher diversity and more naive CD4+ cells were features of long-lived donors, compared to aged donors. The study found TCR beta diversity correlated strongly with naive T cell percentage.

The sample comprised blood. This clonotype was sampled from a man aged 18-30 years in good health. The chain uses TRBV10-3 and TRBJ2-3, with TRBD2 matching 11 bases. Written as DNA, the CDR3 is TGTGCCATCAGTGAGACTAGCGGGGGTGTTCCAGATACGCAGTATTTT. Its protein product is CAISETSGGVPDTQYF.